These 14 T cell receptor beta chains share one sample of origin, sequenced in a study of blood T cell repertoires in COVID-19. Measured with immunoSEQ multiplex PCR; TCRdb has only the in-frame clones, and not every one. The table lists around 470,000 clones, 90% of them singletons. The sequenced sample was PBMCs or T cells enriched from blood (not recorded which). Source of these receptors: a man aged 18 to 30 who had recovered from COVID-19.

The chain employs TRBV18 and TRBJ2-1; 10 bases fit TRBD2. Per germline, CDR1 KGHSH and CDR2 LQKENI. This CDR3 has 16 residues. V gave up 0 bases and J gave up 5 bases; unmatched junction bases: 4. The CDR3 DNA follows: TGTGCCAGCTCACCACCCCTAGCGGGGGTCAACAATGAGCAGTTCTTC. It specifies CASSPPLAGVNNEQFF. Full variable domain (outside the CDR3, taken from reference TRBV18 and TRBJ2-1): NAGVMQNPRHLVRRRGQEARLRCSPMKGHSHVYWYRQLPEEGLKFMVYLQKENIIDESGMPKERFSAEFPKEGPSILRIQQVVRGDSAAYFCASSPPLAGVNNEQFFGPGTRLTVL.

The chain couples TRBV7-9 to TRBJ2-7; the D gene is possibly TRBD2 (6 bases). In germline, CDR1 is SEHNR, CDR2 FQNEAQ (reference sequence). The V and J ends lost 1 base and 5 bases respectively, with 12 bases between them. This CDR3 has 14 residues. The CDR3 region has the DNA TGTGCCAGCAGCTTAGGTGGGGGAGGCCACGAGCAGTACTTC. Its protein is CASSLGGGGHEQYF.

Only one count was recorded for this clone. J is TRBJ1-4 and V is TRBV7-9; possibly TRBD1 for D (5 bases). The ends were cut back, 4 bases at V and 5 bases at J, with 11 bases in the middle. Germline CDR1 SEHNR, CDR2 FQNEAQ (reference sequence). The CDR3 is made up of 14 amino acids. This chain's CDR3 is CASSSTGGNEKLFF. DNA for the CDR3: TGTGCCAGCAGCTCAACAGGAGGGAATGAAAAACTGTTTTTT.

This chain joins TRBV28 and TRBJ2-5; maybe TRBD2 (6 bases). This CDR3 contains 12 residues. Trimming left V 1 base short and J 7 bases short, with 7 bases between. Per germline, CDR1 MDHEN and CDR2 SYDVKM. CDR3 region: CASSLLGGTQYF. The CDR3 nucleotides read TGTGCCAGCAGTTTATTGGGGGGGACCCAGTACTTC.

V and J are TRBV2 and TRBJ1-5, with 9 bases identical to TRBD1. Trimming cost V 4 bases and J 4 bases; bases outside gene matches: 5. Germline V gene data show CDR1 as SNHLY and CDR2 as FYNNEI. This CDR3 has 15 residues. For the CDR3, the DNA is TGTGCCAGCAGTGCGGACAGGGGACTTAATCAGCCCCAGCATTTT. This translates into CASSADRGLNQPQHF.

This chain uses TRBV18 with TRBJ2-1; 7 bases are a match to TRBD2. Losses at the gene ends were 0 bases for V and 5 bases for J; bases not matched to a gene: 7. CDR1 and CDR2 (germline): KGHSH, LQKENI. The CDR3 sequence is 16 residues long. For the CDR3, the DNA is TGTGCCAGCTCACCACCGGGGGGGGTTAGGCACAATGAGCAGTTCTTC. This gives the protein CASSPPGGVRHNEQFF.

The V gene is TRBV19, the J gene TRBJ2-7; 7 bases match TRBD2. The length of the CDR3 is 15 residues. Germline CDR1 and CDR2: LNHDA and SQIVND (reference sequence). V was pared by 3 bases and J by 0 bases, with 5 bases of the junction left unmatched. Written as DNA, the CDR3 is TGTGCCAGTAGTATCCAGCTAGCGGCCTCCTACGAGCAGTACTTC. It translates to CASSIQLAASYEQYF.

The V and J genes are TRBV30 and TRBJ1-2; D ambiguous. The length of the CDR3 is 18 residues. The V gene's germline CDR1 is GTSNPN and CDR2 SVGIG (reference sequence). The V gene lost 1 base and the J gene lost 4 bases, with 25 bases spanning the gap. The CDR3 spells CAWSDDASTGGLGYGYTF. CDR3 sequence (DNA): TGTGCCTGGAGTGACGATGCGTCCACGGGCGGGTTAGGCTATGGCTACACCTTC.

This clone occurred a few times. The chain couples TRBV29-1 to TRBJ1-1, with D uncertain. Trimming pared 4 bases from V and 1 base from J, leaving 13 bases between. The CDR3 is 14 amino acids. Per the germline V gene, CDR1 is SQVTM and CDR2 is ANQGSEA. CDR3: CSVAQVGGNTEAFF. The CDR3 DNA is TGCAGCGTTGCCCAGGTTGGAGGGAACACTGAAGCTTTCTTT.

The chain is built from TRBV5-5 and TRBJ1-3, with 8 nucleotides matching TRBD1. Germline V lookup: CDR1 SGHKS, CDR2 YYEKEE (reference sequence). V gave up 1 base and J gave up 4 bases; unmatched junction bases: 7. The CDR3 is 16 amino acids. The CDR3 here is CASSLRSRGQGNTIYF. CDR3 DNA: TGTGCCAGCAGCTTGCGAAGCAGGGGGCAAGGAAACACCATATATTTT. The whole variable domain, remainder taken from reference TRBV5-5 and TRBJ1-3, is DAGVTQSPTHLIKTRGQQVTLRCSPISGHKSVSWYQQVLGQGPQFIFQYYEKEERGRGNFPDRFSARQFPNYSSELNVNALLLGDSALYLCASSLRSRGQGNTIYFGEGSWLTVV.

This rearrangement joins TRBV5-1 to TRBJ1-4; D is uncertain. The V and J ends lost 1 base and 7 bases respectively, with 11 bases between them. The V gene's germline CDR1 is SGHRS and CDR2 YFSETQ. There are 14 residues in the CDR3. The CDR3 loop is CASSLTGRSEKLFF. DNA for the CDR3: TGCGCCAGCAGCTTGACGGGGAGGAGTGAAAAACTGTTTTTT.

This chain joins TRBV7-3 and TRBJ1-1; D perhaps matches TRBD1 (5 bases). V shed 5 bases and J shed 3 bases, with 16 bases lying between them. The germline CDR1 and CDR2 sequences are SGHTA and FQGTGA. This CDR3 is 15 amino acids long. CDR3 region: CASSLELGHDTEAFF. Here the CDR3 DNA reads TGTGCCAGCAGCCTAGAGTTGGGGCATGACACTGAAGCTTTCTTT.

The rearrangement links TRBV7-6 to TRBJ1-1, with a weak D call TRBD1 (5 bases). The CDR3 sequence is 15 residues long. Germline values: CDR1 SGHVS, CDR2 FNYEAQ. Trimming shortened V by 4 bases and J by 1 base, and 13 bases separated the two germline ends. The CDR3 loop reads CASSSYLGANTEAFF. CDR3 bases: TGTGCCAGCAGCTCATATTTAGGGGCGAACACTGAAGCTTTCTTT.

This chain joins TRBV5-6 and TRBJ1-4; 7 bases line up with TRBD1. The CDR3 consists of 15 residues. J gave up 8 bases and V 4 bases, and 11 bases lay outside the gene matches. Germline CDR1 SGHDT, CDR2 YYEEEE. The CDR3 DNA is TGTGCCAGCAGCCCGGGACAGACCTTGAAGGAAAAACTGTTTTTT. Its protein product is CASSPGQTLKEKLFF. Combining the CDR3 with reference TRBV5-6 and TRBJ1-4 gives the whole variable domain DAGVTQSPTHLIKTRGQQVTLRCSPKSGHDTVSWYQQALGQGPQFIFQYYEEEERQRGNFPDRFSGHQFPNYSSELNVNALLLGDSALYLCASSPGQTLKEKLFFGSGTQLSVL.